Here is one T cell receptor beta chain with its context. The germline gene is not matched at one end of the junction; a read error may be the cause. Authors' analysis steps: Counts of nucleated cells, estimated from reference gene primer amplification, were obtained. Some clones are missing from TCRdb's copy, which holds only in-frame ones; the method was immunoSEQ multiplex PCR. V, J and clone size derive from that table, while D and trimming were established from the DNA sequence. The table shows 250,000 to 350,000 clones, with approximately 84% occurring only once. Germline-derived CDR1 and CDR2 are GTSNPN and SVGIG (reference sequence). CDR3 length equals 9 residues. This sample stems from a study of blood T cell repertoires in COVID-19.

The source of this sequence is a human donor with COVID-19, enrolled during active disease. The donor label of this sample is uncertain. This sequence joins TRBV30 and TRBJ1-2, with a tentative D call TRBD1 (5 bases). Sequenced input: peripheral blood. The CDR3 nucleotides are TGTGCCTGGACGCCCAGGGCCATCTTC. Its translation: CAWTPRAIF.